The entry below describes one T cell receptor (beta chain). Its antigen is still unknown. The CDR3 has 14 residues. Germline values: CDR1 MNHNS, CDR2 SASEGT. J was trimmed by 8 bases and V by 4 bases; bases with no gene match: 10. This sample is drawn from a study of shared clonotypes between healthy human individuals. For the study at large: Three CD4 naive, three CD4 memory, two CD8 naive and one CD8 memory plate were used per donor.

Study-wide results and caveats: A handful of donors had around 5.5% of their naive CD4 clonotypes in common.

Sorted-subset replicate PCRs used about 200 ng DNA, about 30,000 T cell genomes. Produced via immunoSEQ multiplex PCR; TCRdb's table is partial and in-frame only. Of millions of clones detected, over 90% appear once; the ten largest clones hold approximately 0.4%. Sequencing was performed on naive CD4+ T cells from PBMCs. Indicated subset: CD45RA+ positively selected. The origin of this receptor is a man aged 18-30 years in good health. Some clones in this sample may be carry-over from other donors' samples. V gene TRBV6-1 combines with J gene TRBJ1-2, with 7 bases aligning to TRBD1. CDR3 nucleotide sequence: TGTGCCAGCAGTGTAAAATTCAGGGGGGGCGGCTACACCTTC. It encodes CASSVKFRGGGYTF.